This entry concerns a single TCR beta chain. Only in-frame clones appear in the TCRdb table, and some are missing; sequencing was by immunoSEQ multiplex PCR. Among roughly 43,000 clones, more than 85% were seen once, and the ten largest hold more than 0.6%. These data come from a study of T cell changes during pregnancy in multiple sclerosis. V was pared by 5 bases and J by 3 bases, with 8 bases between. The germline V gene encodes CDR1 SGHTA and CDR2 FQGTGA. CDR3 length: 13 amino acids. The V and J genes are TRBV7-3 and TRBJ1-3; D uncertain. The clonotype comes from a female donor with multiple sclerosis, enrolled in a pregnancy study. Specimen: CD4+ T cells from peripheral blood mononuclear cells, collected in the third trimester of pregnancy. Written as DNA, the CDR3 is TGTGCCAGCAGCCCAAGCCGTGGAAACACCATATATTTT. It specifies CASSPSRGNTIYF.